These T cell receptor beta chains were read from a single sample in a study of shared clonotypes between healthy human individuals. Clones were sequenced by immunoSEQ multiplex PCR, and TCRdb holds only the in-frame ones, with some missing. This sample has roughly 1,100,000 clones, with approximately 70% found just once. Source material: memory CD4+ T cells sorted from blood. The receptors shown here come from a man between 18 and 29 years old in good health. CDR3s include the opening cysteine and the closing phenylalanine or tryptophan. The D gene is left open where the match is weak. Only part of the rows carry a size: once, few, many, or a class if the clone is expanded.

clone size,J gene,D gene,V gene,CDR3 DNA,CDR3 protein
-,TRBJ2-4,-,TRBV6-4,TGTGCCTCCAGTTGTGGGGTCATAGCCAAAAACATTCAGTACTTC,CASSCGVIAKNIQYF
-,TRBJ2-7,TRBD1,TRBV5-1,TGCGCCAGCAGCCCGCGGACAGGGGTCTCCTACGAGCAGTACTTC,CASSPRTGVSYEQYF
-,TRBJ2-2,-,TRBV5-5,TGTGCCAGCAGCTCGCCCATAGGGGCGAACACCGGGGAGCTGTTTTTT,CASSSPIGANTGELFF
-,TRBJ1-4,-,TRBV4-3,TGCGCCAGCAGCCCTCAGGTTAATTCTAATGAAAAACTGTTTTTT,CASSPQVNSNEKLFF
-,TRBJ1-5,-,TRBV19,TGTGCCAGTAGTAAAGCCTGGGCTGATCAGCCCCAGCATTTT,CASSKAWADQPQHF
-,TRBJ1-4,-,TRBV7-9,TGTGCCAGCAGCTTACTATCCGGGGGAACTAATGAAAAACTGTTTTTT,CASSLLSGGTNEKLFF
-,TRBJ2-7,-,TRBV28,TGTGCCAGCGGAAGCGCCTACGAGCAGTACTTC,CASGSAYEQYF
-,TRBJ2-5,TRBD2,TRBV10-1,TGCGCCAGCAGTGAGTGGGCTAGCGGGAATCCGGAGACCCAGTACTTC,CASSEWASGNPETQYF
-,TRBJ2-7,-,TRBV6-6,TGTGCCAGCAGGCACGAGGGTAACACCTACGAGCAGTACTTC,CASRHEGNTYEQYF
-,TRBJ2-2,TRBD2,TRBV15,TGTGCCACCATCGGGACTAGCGGGAGGGCCTCCGGGGAGCTGTTTTTT,CATIGTSGRASGELFF
-,TRBJ2-7,TRBD2,TRBV5-1,TGCGCCAGCAGAGCCGGGACTAGCGGGAGCTACGAGCAGTACTTC,CASRAGTSGSYEQYF
-,TRBJ1-4,TRBD1,TRBV19,TGTGCCAGTAGAGGGACAGGGGTTAATGAAAAACTGTTTTTT,CASRGTGVNEKLFF
-,TRBJ2-1,TRBD2,TRBV28,TGTGCCAGCAGTGCTAGCGGGGGGACTTCCTACAATGAGCAGTTCTTC,CASSASGGTSYNEQFF
-,TRBJ2-1,-,TRBV12-5,TGTGCTAGTGGGCGGGACCAAGAGCAGTTCTTC,CASGRDQEQFF
many,TRBJ2-1,TRBD2,TRBV7-2,TGTGCCAGCAGCGCGGGGACTAGCGGGAGGTCCTACAATGAGCAGTTCTTC,CASSAGTSGRSYNEQFF
-,TRBJ1-2,-,TRBV7-9,TGTGCCAGCAGCTTAGGGCAGGCTAACTTCTATGGCTACACCTTC,CASSLGQANFYGYTF
-,TRBJ1-1,-,TRBV30,TGTGCCTGGAGTGTACGGTGGGGGACTTTCTTT,CAWSVRWGTFF
few,TRBJ2-7,-,TRBV7-2,TGTGCCAGCAGCCGTCAGGGAGGTCGATCCGGTGGGGAGCAGTACTTC,CASSRQGGRSGGEQYF
-,TRBJ2-7,TRBD1,TRBV5-1,TGCGCCAGCAGCTTCCACCGGGACAGCTCCTACGAGCAGTACTTC,CASSFHRDSSYEQYF
few,TRBJ2-1,TRBD2,TRBV2,TGTGCCAGCAGGAAGGGGCTAGCGGGAAACCTTTATGAGCAGTTCTTC,CASRKGLAGNLYEQFF
-,TRBJ1-1,-,TRBV7-9,TGTGCCAGCTACAGACCGTTAGAGACTGAAGCTTTCTTT,CASYRPLETEAFF
-,TRBJ2-2,-,TRBV19,TGTGCCAGTAGTAGGTTCTACGCGAACACCGGGGAGCTGTTTTTT,CASSRFYANTGELFF
few,TRBJ2-1,-,TRBV7-2,TGTGCCAGCAGCCCCGACGGGGCGTCGGGTGGAGGTGAGCAGTTCTTC,CASSPDGASGGGEQFF
-,TRBJ1-2,-,TRBV11-1,TGTGCCAGCAGTCTTGACAGAAGCTATGGCTACACCTTC,CASSLDRSYGYTF
-,TRBJ2-1,-,TRBV19,TGTGCCAGTAGTCGTTCGGTCGGAGGAGTTGGTGAGCAGTTCTTC,CASSRSVGGVGEQFF
-,TRBJ2-5,TRBD2,TRBV2,TGTGCCAGCTTCCCCGGGGGGTCGGGTTCGGTGACCCAGTACTTC,CASFPGGSGSVTQYF
once,TRBJ2-2,-,TRBV7-9,TGTGCCAGCAGCTTAGAGGGGACCGGGGAGCTGTTTTTT,CASSLEGTGELFF
-,TRBJ1-1,-,TRBV6-5,TGTGCCAGCAGCCCACCCGGAACCCGGGGCACTGAAGCTTTCTTT,CASSPPGTRGTEAFF
-,TRBJ2-2,TRBD2,TRBV29-1,TGCAGCGTTCCGGGACTAGTATCCGCCGGGGAGCTGTTTTTT,CSVPGLVSAGELFF
-,TRBJ2-1,-,TRBV7-9,TGTGCCAGCACCCCCGGTGGGGGGCCCGGCTCGTCCAATGAGCAGTTCTTC,CASTPGGGPGSSNEQFF
-,TRBJ1-6,-,TRBV6-1,TGTGCCAGCCAAAACGAAGGCACAGTCAATTCACCCCTCCACTTT,CASQNEGTVNSPLHF
-,TRBJ1-1,TRBD1,TRBV29-1,TGCAGCGTCCGCGGACAGGGGGGTGCTGAAGCTTTCTTT,CSVRGQGGAEAFF
-,TRBJ2-7,TRBD2,TRBV11-3,TGTGCCAGCAGCCCCGGGACTAGCGGGGCGTACGAGCAGTACTTC,CASSPGTSGAYEQYF
-,TRBJ2-7,TRBD1,TRBV7-3,TGTGCCAGCAGCTTAATAGAAGGGGGCAGCGAGCAGTACTTC,CASSLIEGGSEQYF
-,TRBJ1-2,TRBD1,TRBV5-4,TGTGCCAGCAGCTTGGGGACAGGCGGGGATGGCTACACCTTC,CASSLGTGGDGYTF
-,TRBJ1-1,-,TRBV18,TGTGCCAGCTCCCAAGGGGGGAACACTGAAGCTTTCTTT,CASSQGGNTEAFF
-,TRBJ2-3,-,TRBV5-6,TGTGCCAGCAGCTTGGCCGGAGGGGCCGTACTCACAGATACGCAGTATTTT,CASSLAGGAVLTDTQYF
-,TRBJ2-3,-,TRBV18,TGTGCCAGCTCACCATCTCTAGATACGCAGTATTTT,CASSPSLDTQYF
-,TRBJ2-3,-,TRBV7-3,TGTGCCAGCAGCTTAACGAGTGGTTACACAGATACGCAGTATTTT,CASSLTSGYTDTQYF
-,TRBJ2-1,TRBD1,TRBV5-1,TGCGCCAGCAGCTCGTACCCGGGACAGGGGCACAATGAGCAGTTCTTC,CASSSYPGQGHNEQFF
-,TRBJ2-1,-,TRBV10-2,TGCGCCAGCAGCCACACCACAGTAGCGGACTCCGCTATCAATGAGCAGTTCTTC,CASSHTTVADSAINEQFF
-,TRBJ2-1,-,TRBV6-5,TGTGCCAGCAGTACAACCGTTGGGGTTAATGAGCAGTTCTTC,CASSTTVGVNEQFF
-,TRBJ2-2,-,TRBV5-1,TGCGCCAGCAGCAGTATGAACACCGGGGAGCTGTTTTTT,CASSSMNTGELFF
-,TRBJ1-2,-,TRBV7-2,TGTGCCAGCAGCTTAGCCCCCGGGGAACACAATGGCTACACCTTC,CASSLAPGEHNGYTF
-,TRBJ2-5,TRBD1,TRBV9,TGTGCCAGCAGCCCTCGGACAGGGAGGCTAGAGACCCAGTACTTC,CASSPRTGRLETQYF
once,TRBJ2-4,-,TRBV4-2,TGTGCCAGCAGCTTAACACCCCTAGGGGGGGAAAACATTCAGTACTTC,CASSLTPLGGENIQYF
-,TRBJ1-4,-,TRBV6-6,TGTGCCAGCAGTTACTCCCCGGGGGGCAATGAAAAACTGTTTTTT,CASSYSPGGNEKLFF
-,TRBJ1-3,-,TRBV7-2,TGTGCCAGCAGCCCGAGAGGGTCTGGAAACACCATATATTTT,CASSPRGSGNTIYF
-,TRBJ1-5,TRBD1,TRBV5-4,TGTGCCAGCAGCATCCAGGGGGTGAATCAGCCCCAGCATTTT,CASSIQGVNQPQHF
-,TRBJ2-3,TRBD1,TRBV7-4,TGTGCCAGCAGCCGTCGGACAGGAAGTTCTCCAGATACGCAGTATTTT,CASSRRTGSSPDTQYF
-,TRBJ2-3,TRBD2,TRBV7-2,TGTGCCAGCAGCTCAGGACTAGCGGGGTTCACAGATACGCAGTATTTT,CASSSGLAGFTDTQYF
-,TRBJ1-4,TRBD1,TRBV6-1,TGTGCCAGCAGTAACAGGGGGTCAGATGAAAAACTGTTTTTT,CASSNRGSDEKLFF
-,TRBJ2-1,TRBD2,TRBV4-2,TGTGCCAGCAGCCAAGAATTCGGCGGGGGGGCCTTCAATGAGCAGTTCTTC,CASSQEFGGGAFNEQFF
-,TRBJ2-1,-,TRBV25-1,TGTGCCAGCAGTGCGAACCCAGGGACTAATGAGCAGTTCTTC,CASSANPGTNEQFF
-,TRBJ2-2,-,TRBV10-1,TGCGCCAGCAGTGAGTTGAGGGGTTTCACCGGGGAGCTGTTTTTT,CASSELRGFTGELFF
-,TRBJ2-1,TRBD2,TRBV30,TGTGCCTGGAGTGTAAGGACTAGCAGTGAGCAGTTCTTC,CAWSVRTSSEQFF
-,TRBJ2-5,-,TRBV29-1,TGCAGCGTTGTGCATTCCCAAGAGACCCAGTACTTC,CSVVHSQETQYF
-,TRBJ2-7,TRBD2,TRBV7-2,TGTGCCAGCAGCTTCATTGTAGCGGGAGTCCTCGGGGAGCAGTACTTC,CASSFIVAGVLGEQYF
-,TRBJ2-5,TRBD2,TRBV11-2,TGTGCCAGCAGCTTGGGACTAGTGGAGACCCAGTACTTC,CASSLGLVETQYF
-,TRBJ1-4,-,TRBV5-4,TGTGCCAGCAGCTTAGGGGTGAGGTCAACTAATGAAAAACTGTTTTTT,CASSLGVRSTNEKLFF